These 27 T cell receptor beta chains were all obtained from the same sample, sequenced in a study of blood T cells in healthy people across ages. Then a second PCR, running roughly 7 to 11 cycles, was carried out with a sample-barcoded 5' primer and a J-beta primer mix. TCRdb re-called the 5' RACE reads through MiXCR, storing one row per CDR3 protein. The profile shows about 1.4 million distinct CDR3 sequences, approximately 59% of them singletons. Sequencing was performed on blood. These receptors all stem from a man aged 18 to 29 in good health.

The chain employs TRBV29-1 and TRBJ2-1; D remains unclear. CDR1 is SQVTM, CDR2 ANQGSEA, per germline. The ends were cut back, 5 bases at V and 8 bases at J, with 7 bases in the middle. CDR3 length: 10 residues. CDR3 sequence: CSVLVHEQFF. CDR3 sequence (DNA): TGCAGCGTTCTAGTCCATGAGCAGTTCTTC.

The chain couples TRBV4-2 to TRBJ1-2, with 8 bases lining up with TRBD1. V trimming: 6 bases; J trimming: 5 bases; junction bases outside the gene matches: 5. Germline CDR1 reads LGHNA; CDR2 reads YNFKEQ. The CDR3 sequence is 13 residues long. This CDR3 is CASSGQGTYGYTF. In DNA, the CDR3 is TGTGCCAGCAGTGGACAGGGAACATATGGCTACACCTTC.

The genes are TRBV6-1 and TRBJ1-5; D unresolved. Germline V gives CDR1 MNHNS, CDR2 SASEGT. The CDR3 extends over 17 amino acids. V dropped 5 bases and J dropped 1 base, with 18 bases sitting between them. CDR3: CASSPGPGFVSNQPQHF. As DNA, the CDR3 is TGTGCCAGCAGTCCCGGCCCCGGCTTCGTAAGCAATCAGCCCCAGCATTTT.

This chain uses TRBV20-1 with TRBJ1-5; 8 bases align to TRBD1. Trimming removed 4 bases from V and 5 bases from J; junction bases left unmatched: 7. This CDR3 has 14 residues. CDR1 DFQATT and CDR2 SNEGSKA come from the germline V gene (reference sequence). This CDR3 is CSAMGQVGYQPQHF. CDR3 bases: TGCAGTGCTATGGGACAGGTGGGGTATCAGCCCCAGCATTTT.

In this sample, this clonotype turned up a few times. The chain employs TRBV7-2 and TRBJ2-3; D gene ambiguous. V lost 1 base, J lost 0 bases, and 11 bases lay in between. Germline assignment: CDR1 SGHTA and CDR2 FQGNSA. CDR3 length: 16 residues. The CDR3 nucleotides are TGTGCCAGCAGCTTAGTGGCTGACACTAGCACAGATACGCAGTATTTT. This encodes CASSLVADTSTDTQYF.

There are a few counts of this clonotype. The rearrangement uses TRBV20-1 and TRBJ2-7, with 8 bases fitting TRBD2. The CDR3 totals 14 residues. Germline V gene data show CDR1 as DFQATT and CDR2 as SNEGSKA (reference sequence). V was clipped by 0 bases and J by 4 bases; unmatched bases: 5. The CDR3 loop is CSARDVAGRYEQYF. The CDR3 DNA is TGCAGTGCTAGAGATGTAGCGGGACGTTACGAGCAGTACTTC.

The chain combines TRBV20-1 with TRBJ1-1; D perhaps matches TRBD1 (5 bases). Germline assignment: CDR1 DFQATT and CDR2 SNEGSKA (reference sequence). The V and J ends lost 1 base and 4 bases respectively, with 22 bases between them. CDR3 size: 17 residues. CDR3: CSARVWGFGEARTEAFF. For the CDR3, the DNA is TGCAGTGCTAGAGTGTGGGGGTTCGGTGAAGCCCGCACTGAAGCTTTCTTT.

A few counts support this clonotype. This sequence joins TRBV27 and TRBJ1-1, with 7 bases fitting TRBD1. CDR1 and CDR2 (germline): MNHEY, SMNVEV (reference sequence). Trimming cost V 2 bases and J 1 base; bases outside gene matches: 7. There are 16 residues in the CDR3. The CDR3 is CASSLGRGQWNTEAFF. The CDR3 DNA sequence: TGTGCCAGCAGTTTAGGTAGGGGGCAGTGGAACACTGAAGCTTTCTTT.

The CDR3 sequence: CASSLEAGGQFF. The CDR3 nucleotides read TGCGCCAGCAGCTTGGAGGCGGGGGGGCAGTTCTTC. The J gene is TRBJ2-1, the V gene TRBV5-1; 8 bases match TRBD2. With 0 bases clipped from V and 12 bases from J, the junction kept 2 bases outside the gene matches. This CDR3 comprises 12 residues. Looked up from germline, CDR1 is SGHRS and CDR2 is YFSETQ.

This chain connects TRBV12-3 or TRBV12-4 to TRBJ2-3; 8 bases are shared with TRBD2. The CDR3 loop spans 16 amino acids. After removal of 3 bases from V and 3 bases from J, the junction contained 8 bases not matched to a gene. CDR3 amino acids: CASSFLFSGETDTQYF. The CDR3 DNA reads TGTGCCAGCAGTTTTCTCTTTAGCGGGGAGACAGATACGCAGTATTTT.

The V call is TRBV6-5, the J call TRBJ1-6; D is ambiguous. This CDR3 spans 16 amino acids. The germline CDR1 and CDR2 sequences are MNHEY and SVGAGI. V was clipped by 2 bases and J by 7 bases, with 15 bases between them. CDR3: CASSYGYPKGNSPLHF. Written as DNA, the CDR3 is TGTGCCAGCAGTTACGGGTACCCCAAAGGGAATTCACCCCTCCACTTT.

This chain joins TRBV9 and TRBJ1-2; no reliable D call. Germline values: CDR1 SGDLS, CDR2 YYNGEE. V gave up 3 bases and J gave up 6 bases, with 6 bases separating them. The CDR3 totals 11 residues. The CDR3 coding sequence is TGTGCCAGCAGCGCCAACCATGGCTACACCTTC. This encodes CASSANHGYTF.

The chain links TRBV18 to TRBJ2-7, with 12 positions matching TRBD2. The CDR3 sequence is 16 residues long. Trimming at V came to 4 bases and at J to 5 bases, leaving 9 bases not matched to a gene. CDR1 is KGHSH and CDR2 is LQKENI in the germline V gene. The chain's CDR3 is CASSRRTSGAADEQYF. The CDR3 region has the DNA TGTGCCAGCTCACGACGGACTAGCGGGGCGGCGGACGAGCAGTACTTC.

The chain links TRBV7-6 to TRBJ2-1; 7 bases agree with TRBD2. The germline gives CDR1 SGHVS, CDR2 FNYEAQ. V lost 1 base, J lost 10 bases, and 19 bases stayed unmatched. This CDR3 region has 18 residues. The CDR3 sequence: CASSLDSGDTSRAGEQFF. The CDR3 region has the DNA TGTGCCAGCAGCTTAGACAGCGGGGATACCTCTAGGGCTGGCGAGCAGTTCTTC.

This CDR3 reads CASSFQQGPGETQYF. The CDR3 DNA sequence: TGTGCCAGCAGTTTCCAACAGGGACCGGGGGAGACCCAGTACTTC. The chain combines TRBV28 with TRBJ2-7; D might be TRBD1 (6 bases). The DNA matches TRBJ2-5 better at its end, which makes the J call doubtful. This CDR3 spans 15 amino acids. CDR1 is MDHEN and CDR2 is SYDVKM in the germline V gene.

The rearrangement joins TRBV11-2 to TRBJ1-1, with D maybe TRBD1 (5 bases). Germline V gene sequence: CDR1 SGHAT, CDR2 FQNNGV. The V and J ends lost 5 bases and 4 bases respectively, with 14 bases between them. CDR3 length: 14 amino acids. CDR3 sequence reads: CASSATGGATEAFF. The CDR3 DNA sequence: TGTGCCAGCAGCGCTACGGGGGGTGCCACTGAAGCTTTCTTT.

This CDR3 reads CASSFFQGGSEKLFF. The CDR3 DNA reads TGTGCCAGCAGCTTCTTCCAGGGCGGTAGTGAAAAACTGTTTTTT. The genes are TRBV7-9 and TRBJ1-4, with a weak D call TRBD1 (5 bases). Germline assignment: CDR1 SEHNR and CDR2 FQNEAQ (reference sequence). The CDR3 is 15 amino acids. Trimming pared 3 bases from V and 7 bases from J, leaving 15 bases between.

CDR3 in amino acids: CASNRGRTEAFF. CDR3 coding DNA: TGTGCCAGCAACCGTGGGAGGACTGAAGCTTTCTTT. The J gene is TRBJ1-1, the V gene TRBV6-2 or TRBV6-3; no clear D. The CDR3 extends over 12 amino acids. V was shortened by 7 bases and J by 5 bases, with 11 bases between the two germline ends. Germline V gives CDR1 MNHEY, CDR2 SVGEGT.

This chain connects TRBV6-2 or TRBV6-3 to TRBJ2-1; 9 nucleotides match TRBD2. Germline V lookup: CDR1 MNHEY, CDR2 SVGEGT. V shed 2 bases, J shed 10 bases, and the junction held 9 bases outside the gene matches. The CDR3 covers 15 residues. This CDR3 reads CASSYPTSGLQEQFF. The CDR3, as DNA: TGTGCCAGCAGTTACCCGACTAGCGGCCTTCAAGAGCAGTTCTTC.

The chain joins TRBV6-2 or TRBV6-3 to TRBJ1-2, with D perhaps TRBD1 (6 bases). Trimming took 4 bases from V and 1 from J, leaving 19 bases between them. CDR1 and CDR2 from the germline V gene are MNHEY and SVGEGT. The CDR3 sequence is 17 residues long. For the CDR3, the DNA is TGTGCCAGCAGTTCATGGGACAAATCCAATTATAACTATGGCTACACCTTC. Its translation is CASSSWDKSNYNYGYTF.

CDR3 bases: TGCAGCGTTGATAGCGGGCCAGCCTACGAGCAGTACTTC. Its translation is CSVDSGPAYEQYF. This chain uses TRBV29-1 with TRBJ2-7, with 7 bases lining up with TRBD2. The CDR3 runs 13 residues. The germline V gene encodes CDR1 SQVTM and CDR2 ANQGSEA. V lost 3 bases to trimming and J lost 2 bases; unmatched junction nucleotides: 4.

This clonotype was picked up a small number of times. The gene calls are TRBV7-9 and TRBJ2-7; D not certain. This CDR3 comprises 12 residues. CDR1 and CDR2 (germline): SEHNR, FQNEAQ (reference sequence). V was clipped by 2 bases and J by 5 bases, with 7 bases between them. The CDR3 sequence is CASSLLPDEQYF. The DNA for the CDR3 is TGTGCCAGCAGCTTACTTCCGGACGAGCAGTACTTC.

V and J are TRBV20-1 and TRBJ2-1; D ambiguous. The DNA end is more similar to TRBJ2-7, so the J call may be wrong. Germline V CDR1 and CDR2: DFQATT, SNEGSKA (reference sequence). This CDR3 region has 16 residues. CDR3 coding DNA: TGCAGTGCTAGACATCCTTCGACCAGCTCCTACAATGAGCAGTACTTC. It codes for CSARHPSTSSYNEQYF.

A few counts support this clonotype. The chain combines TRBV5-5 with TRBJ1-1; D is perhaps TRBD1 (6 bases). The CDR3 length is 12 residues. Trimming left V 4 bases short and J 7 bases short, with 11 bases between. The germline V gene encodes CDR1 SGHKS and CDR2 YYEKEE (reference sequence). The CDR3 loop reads CASSGRTDEAFF. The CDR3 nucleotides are TGTGCCAGCAGCGGGCGGACAGATGAAGCTTTCTTT.

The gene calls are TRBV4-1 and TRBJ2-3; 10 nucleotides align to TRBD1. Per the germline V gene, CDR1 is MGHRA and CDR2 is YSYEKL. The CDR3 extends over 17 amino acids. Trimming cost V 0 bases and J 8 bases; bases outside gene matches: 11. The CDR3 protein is CASSQDTGTGVQGTQYF. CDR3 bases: TGCGCCAGCAGCCAAGACACGGGGACAGGGGTGCAGGGTACGCAGTATTTT.

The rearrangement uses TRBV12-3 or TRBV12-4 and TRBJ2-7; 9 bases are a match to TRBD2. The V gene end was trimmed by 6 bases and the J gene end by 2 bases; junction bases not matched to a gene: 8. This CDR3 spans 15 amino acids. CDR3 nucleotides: TGTGCCAGCAGACCGGGACTAGCAGCAACCTACGAGCAGTACTTC. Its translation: CASRPGLAATYEQYF.

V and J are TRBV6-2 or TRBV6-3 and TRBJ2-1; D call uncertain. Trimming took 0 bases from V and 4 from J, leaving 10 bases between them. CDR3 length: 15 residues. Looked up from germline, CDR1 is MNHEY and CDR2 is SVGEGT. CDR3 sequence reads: CASSYSRQDYNEQFF. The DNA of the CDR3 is TGTGCCAGCAGTTACTCGAGGCAGGATTACAATGAGCAGTTCTTC.